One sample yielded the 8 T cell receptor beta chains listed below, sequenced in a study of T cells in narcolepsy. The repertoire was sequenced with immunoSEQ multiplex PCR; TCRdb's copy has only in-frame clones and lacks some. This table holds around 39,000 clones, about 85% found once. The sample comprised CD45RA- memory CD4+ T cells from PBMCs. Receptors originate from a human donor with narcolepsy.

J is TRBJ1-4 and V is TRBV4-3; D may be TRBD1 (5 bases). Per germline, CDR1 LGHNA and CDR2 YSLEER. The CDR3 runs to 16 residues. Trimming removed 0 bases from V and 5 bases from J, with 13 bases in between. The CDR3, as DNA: TGCGCCAGCAGCCAAGAGGTCAGGGTGGTAAATGAAAAACTGTTTTTT. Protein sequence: CASSQEVRVVNEKLFF.

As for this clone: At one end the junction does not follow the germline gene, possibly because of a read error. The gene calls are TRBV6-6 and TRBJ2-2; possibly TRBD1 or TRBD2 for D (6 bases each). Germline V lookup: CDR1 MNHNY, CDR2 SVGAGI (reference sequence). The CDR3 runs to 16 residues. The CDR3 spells CAGRGGPIKNTGELFF. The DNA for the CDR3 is TGTGCCGGCAGAGGGGGGCCGATTAAGAACACCGGGGAGCTGTTTTTT.

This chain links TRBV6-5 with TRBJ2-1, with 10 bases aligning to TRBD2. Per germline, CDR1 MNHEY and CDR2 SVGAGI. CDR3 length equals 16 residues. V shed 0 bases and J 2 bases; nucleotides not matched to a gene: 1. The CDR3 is CASSYSSGGTYNEQFF. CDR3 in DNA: TGTGCCAGCAGTTACTCTAGCGGGGGGACCTACAATGAGCAGTTCTTC.

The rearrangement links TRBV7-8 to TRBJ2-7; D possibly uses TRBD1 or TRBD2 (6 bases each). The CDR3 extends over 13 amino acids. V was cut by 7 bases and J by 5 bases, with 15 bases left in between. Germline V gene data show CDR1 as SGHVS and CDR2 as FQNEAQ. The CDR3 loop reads CASTQGGRNEQYF. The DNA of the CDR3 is TGTGCCAGCACCCAAGGGGGGAGAAACGAGCAGTACTTC.

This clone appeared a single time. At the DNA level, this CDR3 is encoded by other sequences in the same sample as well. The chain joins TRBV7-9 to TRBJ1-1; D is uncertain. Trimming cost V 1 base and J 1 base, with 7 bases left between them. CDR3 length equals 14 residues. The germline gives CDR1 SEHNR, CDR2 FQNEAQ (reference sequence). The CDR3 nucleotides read TGTGCCAGCAGCTTAGGGACCTCGAACACTGAAGCTTTCTTT. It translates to CASSLGTSNTEAFF.

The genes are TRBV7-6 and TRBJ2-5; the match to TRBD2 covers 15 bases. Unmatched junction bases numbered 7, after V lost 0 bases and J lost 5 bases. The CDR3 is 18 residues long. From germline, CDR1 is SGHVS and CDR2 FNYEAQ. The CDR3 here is CASSLAGLAGGPVETQYF. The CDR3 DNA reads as TGTGCCAGCAGCTTAGCGGGACTAGCGGGGGGCCCCGTGGAGACCCAGTACTTC.

CDR3 DNA: TGTGCCAGCACGGGCCTCTCTGGGGCCAACGTCCTGACTTTC. The encoded protein is CASTGLSGANVLTF. The chain carries TRBV6-1 and TRBJ2-6; D is unclear. V shed 7 bases and J shed 0 bases, with 7 bases lying between them. Germline CDR1 is MNHNS and CDR2 is SASEGT. The CDR3 is made up of 14 amino acids.

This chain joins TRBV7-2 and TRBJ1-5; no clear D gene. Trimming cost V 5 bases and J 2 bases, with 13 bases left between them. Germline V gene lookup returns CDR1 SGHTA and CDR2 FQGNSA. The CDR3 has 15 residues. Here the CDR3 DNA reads TGTGCCAGCAGCCCACCCGGCCTGGGCAATCAGCCCCAGCATTTT. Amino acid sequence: CASSPPGLGNQPQHF.